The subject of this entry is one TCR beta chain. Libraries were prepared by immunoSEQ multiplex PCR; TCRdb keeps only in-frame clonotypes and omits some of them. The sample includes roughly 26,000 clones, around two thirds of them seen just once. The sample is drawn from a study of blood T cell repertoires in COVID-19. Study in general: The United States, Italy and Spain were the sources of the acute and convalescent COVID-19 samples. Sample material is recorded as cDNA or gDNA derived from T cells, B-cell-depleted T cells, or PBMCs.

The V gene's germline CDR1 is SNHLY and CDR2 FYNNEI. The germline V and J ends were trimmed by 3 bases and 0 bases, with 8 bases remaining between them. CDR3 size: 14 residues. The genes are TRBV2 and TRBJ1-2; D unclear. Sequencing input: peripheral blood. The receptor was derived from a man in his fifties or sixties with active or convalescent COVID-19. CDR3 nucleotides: TGTGCCAGCAGTGAGAGGACTACTAACTATGGCTACACCTTC. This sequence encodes CASSERTTNYGYTF.